What follows are 9 T cell receptor beta chains derived from one specimen sequenced in a study of identical twins. TCRdb analysed the 5' RACE reads with MiXCR anew, one entry per CDR3 protein. The sample has 690,000 or so distinct CDR3 sequences, around 8.6% seen once. This sample also belongs to another study, concerning yellow fever vaccine responses in identical twins.

Sequencing was performed on PBMCs. The source of these receptors is a young woman in good health.

The chain uses TRBV29-1 and TRBJ2-5, with TRBD1 matching over 8 bases. The CDR3 is made up of 13 amino acids. Per germline, CDR1 SQVTM and CDR2 ANQGSEA. With 5 bases clipped from V and 5 bases from J, the junction kept 7 bases outside the gene matches. In DNA, the CDR3 is TGCAGCGTTCAGGACAGGGCGTTGGAGACCCAGTACTTC. This sequence encodes CSVQDRALETQYF.

This clonotype was picked up many times. This chain links TRBV29-1 with TRBJ2-7; 7 bases match TRBD1. This CDR3 has 13 amino acids. The V gene's germline CDR1 is SQVTM and CDR2 ANQGSEA. V shed 6 bases, J shed 0 bases, and the junction held 5 bases outside the gene matches. The CDR3 spells CSVKDRSSYEQYF. The CDR3 DNA reads TGCAGCGTCAAGGACAGGTCCTCCTACGAGCAGTACTTC.

The rearrangement links TRBV29-1 to TRBJ2-4, with 8 bases fitting TRBD2. The V gene's germline CDR1 is SQVTM and CDR2 ANQGSEA. The CDR3 sequence is 17 residues long. V was clipped by 4 bases and J by 0 bases; unmatched bases: 11. Written as DNA, the CDR3 is TGCAGCGTTGTATACACTAGCGGTGCCCTAGCCAAAAACATTCAGTACTTC. Translated, it gives CSVVYTSGALAKNIQYF.

This clonotype was picked up many times. This chain links TRBV29-1 with TRBJ1-5, with a weak D call TRBD1 (5 bases). Germline V gene data show CDR1 as SQVTM and CDR2 as ANQGSEA. V gave up 0 bases and J gave up 9 bases, with 9 bases separating them. CDR3 length: 12 residues. The CDR3 spells CSVEEAGGPQHF. The CDR3 DNA follows: TGCAGCGTTGAAGAGGCGGGGGGGCCCCAGCATTTT.

The gene calls are TRBV27 and TRBJ2-7; 11 bases align to TRBD2. V lost 7 bases, J lost 2 bases, and 10 bases stayed unmatched. Per germline, CDR1 MNHEY and CDR2 SMNVEV (reference sequence). CDR3 length: 16 residues. This CDR3 reads CASTASGRPNAYEQYF. Written as DNA, the CDR3 is TGTGCCAGCACGGCTAGCGGGAGGCCAAACGCCTACGAGCAGTACTTC.

The chain couples TRBV4-3 to TRBJ2-7; 7 positions agree with TRBD2. V lost 0 bases, J lost 2 bases, and 7 bases stayed unmatched. Germline-derived CDR1 and CDR2 are LGHNA and YSLEER. This CDR3 is built from 16 residues. The DNA for the CDR3 is TGCGCCAGCAGCCAAGATACGGCTAGCGGAGCCTACGAGCAGTACTTC. Its translation is CASSQDTASGAYEQYF.

This clonotype was detected many times. This chain links TRBV3-1 with TRBJ1-1, with D tentatively TRBD1 (6 bases). CDR1 and CDR2 (germline): LGHDT, YNNKEL (reference sequence). The CDR3 consists of 12 residues. V was pared by 1 base and J by 8 bases, with 8 bases between. DNA of the CDR3: TGTGCCAGCAGCCAAGGTACAGGGGAAGCTTTCTTT. Its protein is CASSQGTGEAFF.

V is TRBV7-8 and J is TRBJ1-1, with D perhaps matching TRBD1 (6 bases). Germline-derived CDR1 and CDR2 are SGHVS and FQNEAQ. CDR3 length equals 15 residues. Trimming pared 1 base from V and 7 bases from J, leaving 16 bases between. The CDR3 loop reads CASSLEGVRVFEAFF. DNA for the CDR3: TGTGCCAGCAGCTTAGAGGGGGTGAGGGTATTTGAAGCTTTCTTT.

This clonotype was counted between two and nine times. This chain connects TRBV6-5 to TRBJ1-5; D gene unclear. In germline, CDR1 is MNHEY, CDR2 SVGAGI. CDR3 size: 16 residues. The germline V and J ends were trimmed by 2 bases and 0 bases, with 11 bases remaining between them. This CDR3 reads CASSYRTPYSNQPQHF. The CDR3 DNA is TGTGCCAGCAGTTACCGGACGCCTTATAGCAATCAGCCCCAGCATTTT.